The sequence of this T cell receptor beta chain was determined in a study of identical twins. MiXCR, run by TCRdb on the 5' RACE reads, gives a single entry per CDR3 protein. The profile shows 350,000 to 450,000 distinct CDR3 sequences, around 18% of them singletons. Findings and caveats of the study: Researchers reported excess low generation probability among twin-shared out-of-frame alpha sequences.

In the case of this clonotype: Its antigen is undetermined.

The CDR3 consists of 17 residues. Trimming left V 1 base short and J 3 bases short, with 20 bases between. Germline V gene sequence: CDR1 SGHKS, CDR2 YYEKEE (reference sequence). Material for sequencing was naive T cells sorted from blood. This sequence originates from a man aged 45-60 years in good health. This chain connects TRBV5-5 to TRBJ2-7; the D gene is possibly TRBD2 (5 bases). CDR3 DNA sequence: TGTGCCAGCAGCTTGACGGACTCACTTCGGGCCTTCTACGAGCAGTACTTC. Translating it yields CASSLTDSLRAFYEQYF.